One sample yielded the 14 T cell receptor beta chains listed below, sequenced in a study of Ad26.COV2.S vaccination and SARS-CoV-2 variants. The protocol was immunoSEQ multiplex PCR, while the TCRdb copy is restricted to in-frame clones and leaves out a portion. This sample carries a few hundred thousand clones, approximately 90% of them seen once, and the ten largest clones take approximately 4%. Treatment given: about 20 received Ad26.COV2.S at low or high dose, single or two shots; roughly 5 received placebo; per-sample allocation not given. Specimen acquisition occurred on day 63 following the initial vaccine or placebo injection. Source: peripheral blood, taken in a trial of Ad26.COV2.S vaccine versus placebo. These receptor sequences come from a person between 18 and 59 years old who received the Ad26.COV2.S COVID-19 vaccine or a placebo.

The chain combines TRBV10-2 with TRBJ2-7; 9 nucleotides match TRBD1. CDR1 is WSHSY, CDR2 SAAADI, per germline. The junction had 2 bases not matched to a gene; V was cut back by 6 bases and J by 2 bases. This CDR3 comprises 13 residues. The CDR3 protein is CASRGDRAYEQYF. In DNA form, the CDR3 reads TGCGCCAGCAGGGGGGACAGGGCCTACGAGCAGTACTTC.

This chain connects TRBV29-1 to TRBJ1-2, with a tentative D call TRBD1 (6 bases). Germline V CDR1 and CDR2: SQVTM, ANQGSEA. Trimming left V 3 bases short and J 4 bases short, with 15 bases between. This CDR3 is built from 14 residues. In nucleotides, the CDR3 is TGCAGCGTTGAGACCACAGGGCTAGTCTATGGCTACACCTTC. Its translation is CSVETTGLVYGYTF.

V is TRBV10-2 and J is TRBJ1-5; D is ambiguous. CDR1 is WSHSY, CDR2 SAAADI, per germline. The CDR3 contains 14 residues. V was cut by 8 bases and J by 0 bases, with 11 bases left in between. CDR3 coding DNA: TGCGCCAGCCGTGGTCTCACTAGCAATCAGCCCCAGCATTTT. Translated: CASRGLTSNQPQHF.

The J gene is TRBJ1-1, the V gene TRBV5-1; unclear D gene. The CDR3 has 13 residues. Deletions cut 2 bases from V and 1 base from J, with 6 bases between. Germline values: CDR1 SGHRS, CDR2 YFSETQ. CDR3 sequence: CASSFSANTEAFF. The CDR3 DNA reads TGCGCCAGCAGCTTTTCGGCGAACACTGAAGCTTTCTTT.

The table lists this clone with a count of one. The J gene is TRBJ2-3, the V gene TRBV5-5, with D unresolved. The germline V and J ends were trimmed by 3 bases and 2 bases, with 13 bases remaining between them. Germline V gene sequence: CDR1 SGHKS, CDR2 YYEKEE (reference sequence). The length of the CDR3 is 15 residues. The CDR3 DNA reads as TGTGCCAGCAGCTCGGACGGCCTTATCACAGATACGCAGTATTTT. As protein: CASSSDGLITDTQYF.

This clone was detected only a few times. V gene TRBV28 combines with J gene TRBJ1-2; D is possibly TRBD1 (6 bases). V was pared by 8 bases and J by 4 bases, with 14 bases between. Looked up from germline, CDR1 is MDHEN and CDR2 is SYDVKM. The CDR3 is made up of 13 amino acids. The CDR3 DNA reads as TGTGCCAGCGGGCCGGGGGGGCCCTATGGCTACACCTTC. Protein product: CASGPGGPYGYTF.

The chain is built from TRBV24-1 and TRBJ1-2; TRBD1 agrees at 9 bases. Trimming at V came to 9 bases and at J to 8 bases, leaving 12 bases not matched to a gene. The CDR3 is 14 amino acids. Germline V gene lookup returns CDR1 KGHDR and CDR2 SFDVKD. The CDR3 loop is CATSTGTGTKGYTF. CDR3 DNA sequence: TGTGCCACCTCCACCGGGACAGGGACTAAGGGCTACACCTTC.

The rearrangement links TRBV15 to TRBJ2-2; 9 bases agree with TRBD2. This CDR3 region has 17 residues. Unmatched junction bases numbered 7, after V lost 0 bases and J lost 5 bases. Germline assignment: CDR1 LNHNV and CDR2 YYDKDF (reference sequence). The CDR3 DNA reads as TGTGCCACCAGCAGAGAGGTCGCGGGGGGGCGTACCGGGGAGCTGTTTTTT. It yields the protein CATSREVAGGRTGELFF.

The chain employs TRBV3-1 (or the pseudogene TRBV3-2) and TRBJ2-3; TRBD2 agrees at 10 bases. CDR3 length equals 16 residues. V lost 4 bases, J lost 6 bases, and 10 bases stayed unmatched. Germline values: CDR1 LGHDT, CDR2 YNNKEL (reference sequence). CDR3 in DNA: TGTGCCAGCAGCCGTTTAGCGGGGGGCTTTGGGGATACGCAGTATTTT. Amino acids: CASSRLAGGFGDTQYF.

The sample holds a few counts of this clone. The chain couples TRBV5-1 to TRBJ2-1; the D is unclear. V lost 2 bases to trimming and J lost 4 bases, with 10 bases between them. Germline V lookup: CDR1 SGHRS, CDR2 YFSETQ. The CDR3 runs 14 residues. CDR3 protein: CASSLITLYNEQFF. In DNA form, the CDR3 reads TGCGCCAGCAGCTTAATAACACTGTACAATGAGCAGTTCTTC.

This sequence joins TRBV7-9 and TRBJ2-5; perhaps TRBD1 as D (6 bases). The CDR3 runs to 15 residues. Germline V gene lookup returns CDR1 SEHNR and CDR2 FQNEAQ (reference sequence). V was cut by 1 base and J by 0 bases, with 9 bases left in between. Written as DNA, the CDR3 is TGTGCCAGCAGCTTAGGGCAGGGGTACCAAGAGACCCAGTACTTC. Translated, it gives CASSLGQGYQETQYF.

The J gene is TRBJ1-5, the V gene TRBV27; perhaps TRBD1 as D (5 bases). This CDR3 comprises 15 residues. Germline V lookup: CDR1 MNHEY, CDR2 SMNVEV (reference sequence). V lost 5 bases to trimming and J lost 3 bases, with 14 bases between them. CDR3 in amino acids: CASSTLAGYNQPQHF. The DNA for the CDR3 is TGTGCCAGCAGTACCCTGGCAGGGTACAATCAGCCCCAGCATTTT.

The chain recombines TRBV9 with TRBJ2-6; D perhaps matches TRBD1 (5 bases). Germline CDR1 reads SGDLS; CDR2 reads YYNGEE. The CDR3 loop spans 17 amino acids. V shed 3 bases and J shed 2 bases, with 15 bases lying between them. The CDR3 bases are TGTGCCAGCAGCGCCCTCCTGAAGGGGACTGGGGCCAACGTCCTGACTTTC. Protein sequence: CASSALLKGTGANVLTF.

This chain connects TRBV19 to TRBJ1-1; weak D call: TRBD1 (5 bases). Germline lookup yields CDR1 LNHDA and CDR2 SQIVND (reference sequence). There are 14 residues in the CDR3. With 5 bases removed from V and 4 bases from J, the gap between germline ends came to 14 bases. The chain's CDR3 is CASSFQGGGTEAFF. In DNA, the CDR3 is TGTGCCAGTAGTTTCCAGGGTGGCGGCACTGAAGCTTTCTTT.